The clone carrying this T cell receptor beta chain occurred a few times. Its antigen is unidentified. TCRdb re-analysed the reads in MiXCR, keeping a single row per CDR3 protein. The repertoire includes roughly 310,000 distinct CDR3 sequences, 17% of them detected once, and around 11% sits in the top ten. The data stem from a study of T cell repertoires in cytomegalovirus infection. Study summary: Matching HLA type, along with CMV infection, was indicated by public TCR beta signatures. Study-wide results and caveats: The ex vivo response was dominated by HLA-C-restricted CMV-specific TCR beta clonotypes.

V shed 4 bases, J shed 1 base, and the junction held 6 bases outside the gene matches. In germline, CDR1 is DFQATT, CDR2 SNEGSKA (reference sequence). CDR3 length: 14 residues. Sequencing used PBMCs. This sequence was found in a human donor in good health (CMV status not recorded). Some clones in this sample may be carry-over from other donors' samples. The chain joins TRBV20-1 to TRBJ2-5; 7 nucleotides align to TRBD1. CDR3 nucleotides: TGCAGTGCTATGCCCGGGACAGCCCAAGAGACCCAGTACTTC. Translated, it gives CSAMPGTAQETQYF.